This T cell receptor (beta chain) was sequenced in a study of T cell repertoires in breast cancer listed by TCRdb under 2016. Regarding the complete study: Samples profiled in the study came from tumors, lymph nodes and peripheral blood lymphocytes of breast cancer patients, along with peripheral blood from healthy control donors. On average, approximately 500,000 sequences per sample and roughly 11 reads per input cell were obtained by sequencing. Blood samples were separated by Ficoll, whereas tumor-free lymph nodes were processed without any enzymatic digestion. The controls were nine healthy donors whose age range was similar to that of the patients. ER+/PR+ status was present in the majority of the roughly 20 patient tumors that were analyzed for shared TCRs. Given the low mutational burden of breast cancer and the rarity of common mutations in breast cancer, it was reasoned that TCRs shared between breast cancer patients would target shared antigens. Tumors and tumor-involved lymph nodes were minced and digested with Liberase and DNase, then filtered through 70-um and 40-um filters. Study-level results and caveats: TRBV7 predominated among shared TCRs, which may reflect tumor recognition or a mispriming bias from eight TRBV7 primers. Shared TCRs were encoded by various nucleotide sequences, which suggests selection and expansion based on antigen. Sentinel lymph nodes involved by tumor shared about fourfold more TCRs with matched tumor repertoires than tumor-free nodes did (around 7.7% versus 2%). Emulsion RT-PCR was considered qualitative rather than quantitative, since transcript abundance and primer differences skewed clone recovery. Over 15 TCR pairs were shared across seven or more patient tumors and were rarely found in control blood, which suggests possible tumor specificity. Discarding singleton TCRs and sampling only part of each tumor may have missed genuine antitumor clones.

Library generation was performed with emulsion pairing. Unpaired genes were suppressed in a second nested PCR with blocking oligos, after which Illumina adaptors and barcodes were added in a third nested PCR. Each emulsion RT-PCR master mix held about 4,500-250,000 T cells and included C-region, Stepout and V-region primers. The emulsions were generated using the Micellula Emulsion and Purification Kit, and the RT-PCR was run with Qiagen OneStep RT-PCR reagents. The pooled libraries were sequenced on an Illumina MiSeq using paired-end 2 x 250 reads. Turning to the authors' computational methods: In Galaxy, read pairs were joined and then clipped at the engineered overlap into separate alpha and beta files, and any unclipped reads were discarded. Alpha-beta pairs were assigned with CompleteTCR, a MiTCR-based pipeline that links chains sharing read cluster identifiers using an R script. TCR sequences observed only once, about 1-3.3%, were removed as potential sequencing errors. In-frame beta chains were kept once TCRdb had trimmed the public reads at Q25 with fastp and called clones with MiXCR. Records with the same CDR3 protein are collapsed into one entry carrying the most frequent genes and DNA. TCRdb's processing, not the authors' own work, is the source of the V and J calls. Here the sample has around 43,000 distinct CDR3 sequences; under 50% occur a single time. The ten largest clones represent around 59% of the sample.

The germline V gene encodes CDR1 SGHTA and CDR2 FQGNSA. The CDR3 numbers 16 residues from cysteine through phenylalanine. The read is trimmed to its CDR3 DNA, 48 bases read in frame from base 1. Here V drops 1 base and J drops 4 bases, and the junction holds 5 bases not matched to any gene. Regarding this clonotype: Its cognate antigen has yet to be identified. Base qualities are missing; no much larger clone stands one base away.

The study used an expanded emulsion RT-PCR method with primers for all TCR V genes to analyze paired alpha-beta TCRs of CD8+ T cells. CD8+ T cells were isolated with a CD8 positive selection kit and incubated overnight in about 9.9 IU/mL IL-2 before emulsion RT-PCR. Sequencing input: CD8+ T cells. The chain uses TRBV7-2 and TRBJ2-5; the junction holds 11 bases that match TRBD2. The sequence was collected from a pool of human donors with breast cancer or a healthy control (not recorded which). The CDR3 reads CASSLGSGGARETQYF. The nucleotides are TGTGCCAGCAGCTTAGGTAGCGGGGGGGCCCGAGAGACCCAGTACTTC.